This T cell receptor (beta chain) is drawn from a study of T cell changes during pregnancy in multiple sclerosis. CDR1 is SGDLS, CDR2 YYNGEE, per germline. The CDR3 extends over 15 amino acids. Trimming removed 0 bases from V and 4 bases from J; junction bases left unmatched: 2. Data came from immunoSEQ multiplex PCR; TCRdb stores just in-frame clones and leaves some out. The table includes about 38,000 clones, 80% to 95% detected once. The chain recombines TRBV9 with TRBJ2-1, with TRBD2 identical over 9 bases. The source material was CD4+ T cells from peripheral blood mononuclear cells, sampled after pregnancy. This receptor was obtained from a female donor in good health, enrolled as a control in a pregnancy study. This CDR3 reads CASSVELAGYNEQFF. CDR3 DNA sequence: TGTGCCAGCAGCGTAGAGCTAGCGGGGTACAATGAGCAGTTCTTC.